This T cell receptor (beta chain) originates from a study of long-term antiretroviral therapy in people with HIV. General study results and limits: Whereas controls had wider CDR3 length ranges, HIV repertoires had narrower ones. Those clones which expanded before ART made up the dominant part of the repertoire at all time points.

This clone was picked up a small number of times. Its specificity is not known. With 0 bases clipped from V and 0 bases from J, the junction kept 1 base outside the gene matches. The CDR3 spans 15 residues. Per the germline V gene, CDR1 is SEHNR and CDR2 is FQNEAQ (reference sequence). Post-ART PBMC samples numbered at least two per donor, and pre-ART ones at least one. Researchers report immunoSEQ v3.0 was run at survey level. Clones were read by immunoSEQ multiplex PCR, and TCRdb kept only the in-frame ones, dropping some. The table includes tens of thousands of clones, roughly 84% detected once. Sequencing used unsorted PBMCs, obtained 0.6 years after starting antiretroviral therapy. The rearrangement links TRBV7-9 to TRBJ1-2; 7 bases align to TRBD1. The sequence came from a man aged 55 to 70 with HIV. DNA of the CDR3: TGTGCCAGCAGCTTAGCGACAGGGACTAACTATGGCTACACCTTC. Translation gives CASSLATGTNYGYTF.